This is a list of T cell receptor beta chains from one sample in a study of beta chain features in type 1 diabetes. Some clones are missing from TCRdb's copy, which holds only in-frame ones; the method was immunoSEQ multiplex PCR. The top ten clones hold roughly 1% of a sample with about 290,000 clones, 8% of them seen once. Specimen: central memory CD4+ T cells from blood. Receptors were obtained from a young woman in good health. The CDR3 runs from the conserved cysteine through the conserved F or W. The D gene is left open where the match is weak. Part of the rows lack a size; the others show once, few, many or a class for expanded clones.

D,size,J,V,DNA,CDR3
.,.,TRBJ2-1,TRBV19,TGTGCCAGTGGTAGGCAAACAGGGAAGGGCGCCTACAATGAGCAGTTCTTC,CASGRQTGKGAYNEQFF
TRBD2,few,TRBJ2-3,TRBV7-3,TGTGCCAGCAGCTTAATTCCACTAGCGGACTCCACAGATACGCAGTATTTT,CASSLIPLADSTDTQYF
.,.,TRBJ2-3,TRBV5-1,TGCGCCAGCAGCTTGAATAGCGGGACAGGCACAGATACGCAGTATTTT,CASSLNSGTGTDTQYF
.,few,TRBJ2-3,TRBV4-3,TGCGCCAGCAGCCAAGAAGTCGGAGGGGGCGCAGATACGCAGTATTTT,CASSQEVGGGADTQYF
.,.,TRBJ1-2,TRBV15,TGTGCCACCAGCAGAGACCTCGGGGGCGGCTACACCTTC,CATSRDLGGGYTF
TRBD1,.,TRBJ1-5,TRBV30,TGTGCCTGGAGGATGGGAGACAGGGATTTCAATCAGCCCCAGCATTTT,CAWRMGDRDFNQPQHF
.,few,TRBJ1-3,TRBV2,TGTGCCAGCAGGAGAGGGGGAGCTGGAAACACCATATATTTT,CASRRGGAGNTIYF
TRBD2,.,TRBJ2-5,TRBV7-2,TGTGCCAGCAGCTCGGGAGTGATAGCGGGGGGGCCGGGAGAGACCCAGTACTTC,CASSSGVIAGGPGETQYF
.,few,TRBJ1-3,TRBV30,TGTGCCTGGAGTGTGACCATCTCTGGAAACACCATATATTTT,CAWSVTISGNTIYF
TRBD1,once,TRBJ1-5,TRBV25-1,TGTGCCAGCAGTGAATCTGGGACAGGGAGGTTAAGCAATCAGCCCCAGCATTTT,CASSESGTGRLSNQPQHF
.,few,TRBJ1-1,TRBV7-2,TGTGCCAGCAGCTTGCGACAGAAAACGTCAAGCACTGAAGCTTTCTTT,CASSLRQKTSSTEAFF
.,few,TRBJ1-1,TRBV15,TGTGCCACCAGCAGAGAGGTGACAGTTAACACTGAAGCTTTCTTT,CATSREVTVNTEAFF
TRBD1,few,TRBJ1-5,TRBV18,TGTGCCAGCTCCCCCGGACAGGGTTACTATCAGCCCCAGCATTTT,CASSPGQGYYQPQHF
.,few,TRBJ2-4,TRBV10-2,TGCGCCAGCAGTGAAACCGACATTCAGTACTTC,CASSETDIQYF
TRBD1,few,TRBJ2-5,TRBV29-1,TGCAGCGTGTTCAGGGGGATGGAGACCCAGTACTTC,CSVFRGMETQYF
TRBD1,few,TRBJ2-3,TRBV11-1,TGTGCCAGCAGCTGGGGACAGGGAGGAGATACGCAGTATTTT,CASSWGQGGDTQYF
.,.,TRBJ1-2,TRBV20-1,TGCAGTGCTCCGGGGGCCGGCTACACCTTC,CSAPGAGYTF
.,few,TRBJ1-6,TRBV20-1,TGCAGTGCCTCCGCCTGGGAGACCCTCCACTTT,CSASAWETLHF
.,few,TRBJ2-5,TRBV28,TGTGCCAGCAGTCTGACCGTGGAGACCCAGTACTTC,CASSLTVETQYF
TRBD1,.,TRBJ1-2,TRBV5-5,TGTGCCAGCAGCTTAGTGTTAGACAGGGGAGTCTTC,CASSLVLDRGVF
TRBD2,.,TRBJ2-5,TRBV5-4,TGTGCCAGCAGCTTAGTTAGCGGGAGTGAGAGGACCCAGTACTTC,CASSLVSGSERTQYF
.,few,TRBJ1-6,TRBV5-4,TGTGCCAGCAGCTTGGACCCGGCGGGGGCGCGTAATTCACCCCTCCACTTT,CASSLDPAGARNSPLHF
.,few,TRBJ2-5,TRBV14,TGTGCCAGCAGCCAAGCCCGAACAGGGATGAAGCACTTC,CASSQARTGMKHF
.,few,TRBJ1-2,TRBV19,TGTGCCAGTAGGTATCAGGGGAAGGATGGCTACACCTTC,CASRYQGKDGYTF
TRBD1,many,TRBJ1-2,TRBV29-1,TGCAGCGTTGAAGATCCCAACCGGGACAGGGGGCACTTCACCTTC,CSVEDPNRDRGHFTF
.,.,TRBJ2-4,TRBV5-1,TGCGCCAGCAGCGCTAATGCAGGGGCCAAAAACATTCAGTACTTC,CASSANAGAKNIQYF
TRBD2,many,TRBJ2-1,TRBV28,TGTGCAACGGGCGGGGGGGTCCCCAATGAGCAGTTCTTC,CATGGGVPNEQFF
.,.,TRBJ2-7,TRBV30,TGTGCCTGGAGTGTTTTAACCTACGAGCAGTACTTC,CAWSVLTYEQYF
.,few,TRBJ2-7,TRBV29-1,TGCAGCGTTTCGGAGGTAGCGTTGTCCGAGCAGTACTTC,CSVSEVALSEQYF
.,.,TRBJ1-5,TRBV28,TGTGCCAGCAGCACCCCAGGGGAGGGCCAGCCCCAGCATTTT,CASSTPGEGQPQHF
.,.,TRBJ1-2,TRBV2,TGTGCCAGCAGTGGATTTGAGCGGATCGGCTACACCTTC,CASSGFERIGYTF
.,many,TRBJ2-1,TRBV7-2,TGTGCCAGCAGCCGCCGAAGCATCGGGGGAGATGAGCAGTTCTTC,CASSRRSIGGDEQFF
.,.,TRBJ2-5,TRBV5-4,TGTGCCAGCAGCTTAGGGACGGTCGGTGAGACCCAGTACTTC,CASSLGTVGETQYF
.,once,TRBJ1-2,TRBV6-1,TGTGCCAGCCGTACAGGGAACTATGGCTACACCTTC,CASRTGNYGYTF
TRBD2,.,TRBJ2-1,TRBV4-2,TGTGCCAGCAGCCAAGGGGCGGGAGAGGCCTACAATGAGCAGTTCTTC,CASSQGAGEAYNEQFF